This T cell receptor beta chain was retrieved from a study of T cell responses to AZD1222 COVID-19 vaccine. Measured with immunoSEQ multiplex PCR; TCRdb has only the in-frame clones, and not every one. The repertoire includes approximately 160,000 clones, 90% to 95% of them detected once, and 0.9% sits in the top ten. Trimming at V came to 0 bases and at J to 8 bases, leaving 8 bases not matched to a gene. The CDR3 runs to 17 residues. Germline V gene data show CDR1 as LGHNA and CDR2 as YSLEER. This chain connects TRBV4-3 to TRBJ1-6, with 9 nucleotides matching TRBD1. The sample was peripheral blood, taken on day 0 of AZD1222 vaccination. The TCR sequence derives from an adult in good health. CDR3 amino acids: CASSQDDRGFRDSPLHF. The CDR3 DNA sequence: TGCGCCAGCAGCCAAGATGACAGGGGGTTTCGCGATTCACCCCTCCACTTT.